A single T cell receptor beta chain is shown here with its context. These data are taken from a study of blood T cell repertoires in COVID-19. At the level of the study: From the United States, Italy and Spain came samples of acute and convalescent COVID-19. Sources were T cells, B-cell-depleted T cells, or PBMCs; the material itself was cDNA or gDNA.

In the study's own analysis: Reference gene primer amplification in the assay estimated nucleated cell counts. The table came from immunoSEQ multiplex PCR; TCRdb's copy has only in-frame clones and leaves some out. The DNA was the basis for D and trimming; V, J and clone size are from that table. The repertoire holds around 160,000 clones, with 80% to 90% as singletons. CDR1 and CDR2 (germline): SGHAT, FQNNGV. Deletions cut 0 bases from V and 4 bases from J, with 9 bases between. The CDR3 has 14 amino acids. The sequencing sample was made of peripheral blood. The TCR comes from a human donor in a cohort sampled during active COVID-19. The V call is TRBV11-2, the J call TRBJ1-1, with a weak D call TRBD1 (5 bases). CDR3 protein: CASSLESGGTEAFF. CDR3 DNA sequence: TGTGCCAGCAGCTTAGAGAGCGGGGGCACTGAAGCTTTCTTT.